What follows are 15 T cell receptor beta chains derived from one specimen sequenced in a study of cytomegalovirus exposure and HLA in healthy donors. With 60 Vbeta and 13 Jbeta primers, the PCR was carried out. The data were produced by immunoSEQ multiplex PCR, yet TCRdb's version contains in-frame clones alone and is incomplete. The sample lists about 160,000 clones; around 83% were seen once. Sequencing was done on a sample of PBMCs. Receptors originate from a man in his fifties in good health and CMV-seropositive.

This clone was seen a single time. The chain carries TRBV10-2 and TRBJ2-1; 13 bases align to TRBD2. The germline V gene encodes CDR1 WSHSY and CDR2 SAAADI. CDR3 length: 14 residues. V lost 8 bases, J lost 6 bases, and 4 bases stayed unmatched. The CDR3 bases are TGCGCCAGCCAACTAGCGGGGGGGGCCAATGAGCAGTTCTTC. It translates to CASQLAGGANEQFF.

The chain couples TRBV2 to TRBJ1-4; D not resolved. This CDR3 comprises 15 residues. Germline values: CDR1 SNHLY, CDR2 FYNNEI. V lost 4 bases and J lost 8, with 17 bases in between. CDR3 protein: CASSVGFGVAEKLFF. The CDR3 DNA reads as TGTGCCAGCAGTGTGGGGTTCGGGGTAGCGGAAAAACTGTTTTTT.

The CDR3 coding sequence is TGTGCCAGCAGTCTCGGACTAGCGGAGATCTACGAGCAGTACTTC. This encodes CASSLGLAEIYEQYF. V gene TRBV2 combines with J gene TRBJ2-7, with 10 bases identical to TRBD2. Looked up from germline, CDR1 is SNHLY and CDR2 is FYNNEI. The CDR3 loop spans 15 amino acids. The J segment lost 3 bases and the V segment lost 5 bases, leaving 7 bases of the junction unmatched.

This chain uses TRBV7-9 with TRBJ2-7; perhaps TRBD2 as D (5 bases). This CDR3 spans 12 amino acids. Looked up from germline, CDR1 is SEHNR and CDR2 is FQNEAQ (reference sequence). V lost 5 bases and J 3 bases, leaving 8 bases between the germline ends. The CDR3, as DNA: TGTGCCAGCAGCCCCCGGGACTACGAGCAGTACTTC. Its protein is CASSPRDYEQYF.

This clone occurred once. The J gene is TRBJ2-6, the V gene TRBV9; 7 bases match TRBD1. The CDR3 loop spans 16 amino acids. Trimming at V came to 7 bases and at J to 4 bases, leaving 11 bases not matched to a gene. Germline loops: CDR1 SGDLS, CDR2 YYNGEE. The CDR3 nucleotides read TGTGCCAGCTTCGGACAGGCTCTAGGGGGGGCCAACGTCCTGACTTTC. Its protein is CASFGQALGGANVLTF.

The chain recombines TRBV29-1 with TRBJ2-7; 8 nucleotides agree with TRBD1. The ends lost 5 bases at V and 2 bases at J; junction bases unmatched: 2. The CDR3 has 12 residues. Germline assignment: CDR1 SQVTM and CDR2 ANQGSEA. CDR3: CSVRTGTYEQYF. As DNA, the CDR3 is TGCAGCGTTAGGACAGGGACCTACGAGCAGTACTTC.

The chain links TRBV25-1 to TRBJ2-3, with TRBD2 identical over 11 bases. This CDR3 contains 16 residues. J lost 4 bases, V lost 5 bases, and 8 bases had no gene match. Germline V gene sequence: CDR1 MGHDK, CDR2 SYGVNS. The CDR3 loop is CASSKLAGAYPDTQYF. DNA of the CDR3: TGTGCCAGCAGTAAACTAGCGGGAGCGTATCCAGATACGCAGTATTTT.

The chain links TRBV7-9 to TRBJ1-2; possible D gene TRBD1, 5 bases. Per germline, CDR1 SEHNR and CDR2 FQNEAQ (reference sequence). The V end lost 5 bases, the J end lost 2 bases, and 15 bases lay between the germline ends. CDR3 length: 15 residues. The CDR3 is CASSAPDSQNYGYTF. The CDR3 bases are TGTGCCAGCAGCGCCCCAGACAGCCAGAACTATGGCTACACCTTC.

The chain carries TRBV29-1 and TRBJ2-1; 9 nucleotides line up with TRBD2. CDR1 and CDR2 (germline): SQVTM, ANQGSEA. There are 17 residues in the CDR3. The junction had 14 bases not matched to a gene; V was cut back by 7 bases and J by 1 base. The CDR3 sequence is CSGGGSSAGGSYNEQFF. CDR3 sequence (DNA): TGCAGCGGTGGAGGAAGTTCGGCGGGAGGGTCCTACAATGAGCAGTTCTTC.

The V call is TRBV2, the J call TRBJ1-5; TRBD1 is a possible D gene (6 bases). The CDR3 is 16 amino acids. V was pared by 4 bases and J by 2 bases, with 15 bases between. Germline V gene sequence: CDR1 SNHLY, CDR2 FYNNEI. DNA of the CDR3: TGTGCCAGCAGTGCTTCCAGGGGCCGGGGCAATCAGCCCCAGCATTTT. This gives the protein CASSASRGRGNQPQHF.

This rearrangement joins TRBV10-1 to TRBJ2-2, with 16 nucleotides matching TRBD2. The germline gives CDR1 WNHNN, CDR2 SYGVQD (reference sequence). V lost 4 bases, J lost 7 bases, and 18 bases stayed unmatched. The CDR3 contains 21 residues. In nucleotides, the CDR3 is TGCGCCAGCAGTGGGACGGTCCTGTCCGGGACTAGCGGGAGGGCCGGCGGGGAGCTGTTTTTT. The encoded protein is CASSGTVLSGTSGRAGGELFF.

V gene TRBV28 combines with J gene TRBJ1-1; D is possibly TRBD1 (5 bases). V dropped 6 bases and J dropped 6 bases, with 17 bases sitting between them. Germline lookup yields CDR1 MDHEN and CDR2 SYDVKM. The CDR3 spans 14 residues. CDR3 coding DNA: TGTGCCAGCAGGGCCCGCGGGGGAGGATCTGAAGCTTTCTTT. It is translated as CASRARGGGSEAFF.

This CDR3 is CASSSRLAGSYEQYF. As DNA, the CDR3 is TGTGCCAGTAGCTCGCGACTAGCGGGTTCCTACGAGCAGTACTTC. This chain uses TRBV19 with TRBJ2-7; 10 bases match TRBD2. This CDR3 is built from 15 residues. J was trimmed by 1 base and V by 6 bases; bases with no gene match: 6. The V gene's germline CDR1 is LNHDA and CDR2 SQIVND (reference sequence).

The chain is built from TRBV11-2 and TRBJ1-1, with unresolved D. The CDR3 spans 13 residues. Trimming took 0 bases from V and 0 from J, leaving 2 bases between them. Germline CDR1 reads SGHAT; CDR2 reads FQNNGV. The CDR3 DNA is TGTGCCAGCAGCTTAGATATGAACACTGAAGCTTTCTTT. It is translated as CASSLDMNTEAFF.

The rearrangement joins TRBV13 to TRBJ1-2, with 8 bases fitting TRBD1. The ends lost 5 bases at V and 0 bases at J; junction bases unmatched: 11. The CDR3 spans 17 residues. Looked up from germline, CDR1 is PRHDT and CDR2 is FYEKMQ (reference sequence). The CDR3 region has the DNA TGTGCCAGCAGCGACGGGGACAGGATATTTTCTAACTATGGCTACACCTTC. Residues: CASSDGDRIFSNYGYTF.